The clone carrying this T cell receptor (beta chain) is a singleton in its sample. Its specificity is not known. This specimen comes from a study of T-cell reconstitution after alpha-beta-depleted transplantation in children. Overall study results and limits: The high TCRbeta diversity at day 60 in some patients came from surviving recipient T cells and thymic progenitors. Reportedly, roughly two months post-transplant, alpha-beta T cells arose from several hundred expanded graft clones.

Preparation of the TCRbeta library used unique molecular identifiers. TCRdb processed the PCR reads anew with MiXCR; each CDR3 protein has one entry. The sample yields approximately 220,000 distinct CDR3 sequences, about 15% seen once. This CDR3 has 13 residues. Germline V gene sequence: CDR1 SGHAT, CDR2 FQNNGV. V lost 2 bases and J lost 5, with 7 bases in between. The material sequenced was PBMCs, mostly from graft donor cells, taken 360 days after TCRalphabeta/CD19-depleted stem cell transplant. The V gene is TRBV11-2, the J gene TRBJ1-5; D not resolved. This TCR derives from a male patient between 2 and 9 years old who had a stem cell transplant for acute lymphoblastic leukemia, so the T cells may come from the graft donor. The CDR3, as DNA: TGTGCCAGCAGCTTAAGGTGGGATCAGCCCCAGCATTTT. It translates to CASSLRWDQPQHF.